This note documents a single T cell receptor beta chain sequence. The CDR3 has 17 amino acids. The germline gives CDR1 MNHNY, CDR2 SVGAGI (reference sequence). V dropped 5 bases and J dropped 1 base, with 20 bases sitting between them. The data originate from a study of blood T cell repertoires in COVID-19. Study at large: The study drew acute and convalescent COVID-19 samples from the United States, Italy and Spain.

Sequencing was performed with immunoSEQ multiplex PCR; in TCRdb, only in-frame clones are kept and a portion is missing. The sample lists 150,000 or so clones; roughly four fifths were seen once. The clonotype originates from a woman of 80 years or more with active or convalescent COVID-19. The chain uses TRBV6-6 and TRBJ1-1; a possible D gene is TRBD1 (6 bases). Sequenced input: peripheral blood. The CDR3 DNA is TGTGCCAGCAGTCAGAACCCCCGGATCAGGGGGAACACTGAAGCTTTCTTT. Its translation is CASSQNPRIRGNTEAFF.